This T cell receptor (beta chain) appears in the sequencing data of a study of CD8 T cell repertoires and HIV-1 epitope variants. Produced via immunoSEQ multiplex PCR; TCRdb's table is partial and in-frame only. Among about 90,000 clones listed, 70% to 75% were seen once. The CDR3 spans 13 residues. The germline gives CDR1 GTSNPN, CDR2 SVGIG (reference sequence). The trim removed 3 bases at V and 8 bases at J, leaving 9 bases unmatched. Specimen: uncultured baseline CD8+ T cells from peripheral blood mononuclear cells (PBMCs). This chain connects TRBV30 to TRBJ1-2, with TRBD1 identical over 7 bases. This TCR was recovered from a male donor with HIV. The CDR3: CAWSRDRPRGYTF. CDR3 nucleotides: TGTGCCTGGAGCCGGGACAGACCGAGGGGCTACACCTTC. Full variable domain (outside the CDR3, taken from reference TRBV30 and TRBJ1-2): SQTIHQWPATLVQPVGSPLSLECTVEGTSNPNLYWYRQAAGRGLQLLFYSVGIGQISSEVPQNLSASRPQDRQFILSSKKLLLSDSGFYLCAWSRDRPRGYTFGSGTRLTVV.